Shown below are 27 T cell receptor beta chains from a single sample sequenced in a study of lymphopenia after photon versus proton radiotherapy. Here immunoSEQ multiplex PCR was the method, and the copy in TCRdb shows in-frame clones only, minus some. The sample consists of more than 35,000 clones, about 83% of them appearing once. The sample consisted of peripheral blood, taken from a patient treated with photon-based radiotherapy. These receptors originate from a man aged 45-65 years with gastric cancer.

The chain has TRBV2 and TRBJ2-7; 12 positions match TRBD1. This CDR3 comprises 14 residues. Germline-derived CDR1 and CDR2 are SNHLY and FYNNEI. V lost 4 bases to trimming and J lost 4 bases; unmatched junction nucleotides: 2. CDR3 in amino acids: CASSGDRGLYEQYF. The CDR3 nucleotides are TGTGCCAGCAGTGGGGACAGGGGGCTGTACGAGCAGTACTTC.

The V and J genes are TRBV15 and TRBJ2-4; D may be TRBD2 (6 bases). The CDR3 length is 15 residues. Per the germline V gene, CDR1 is LNHNV and CDR2 is YYDKDF (reference sequence). V was cut by 0 bases and J by 9 bases, with 15 bases left in between. CDR3: CATSREVGGSSIQYF. The DNA of the CDR3 is TGTGCCACCAGCAGAGAAGTAGGAGGGAGTAGCATTCAGTACTTC.

V is TRBV9 and J is TRBJ2-2; maybe TRBD2 (6 bases). From germline, CDR1 is SGDLS and CDR2 YYNGEE. CDR3 length equals 15 residues. Trimming removed 4 bases from V and 6 bases from J, with 16 bases in between. CDR3 sequence reads: CASSPLGGVAGELFF. CDR3 DNA sequence: TGTGCCAGCAGCCCTCTTGGAGGGGTGGCCGGGGAGCTGTTTTTT.

The genes are TRBV5-7 and TRBJ2-6; D is undetermined. TRBV5-7 is reported as an ORF; its role is uncertain. V gave up 6 bases and J gave up 5 bases, with 15 bases separating them. The CDR3 runs 15 residues. The CDR3 DNA reads TGTGCCAGCAATCTTGCGCAAAGTCGGGCCAACGTCCTGACTTTC. Amino acids: CASNLAQSRANVLTF.

A remark on this clone: Other DNA sequences of this sample code for an identical CDR3. As DNA, the CDR3 is TGTGCCAGCATGGGACTAGCAGGCTCAAATGAGCAGTTCTTC. This codes for CASMGLAGSNEQFF. This chain joins TRBV27 and TRBJ2-1; TRBD2 matches at 9 bases. The ends lost 7 bases at V and 7 bases at J; junction bases unmatched: 8. Germline CDR1 reads MNHEY; CDR2 reads SMNVEV (reference sequence). CDR3 size: 14 residues.

This sequence joins TRBV18 and TRBJ2-7, with D perhaps TRBD1 (6 bases). The ends were cut back, 4 bases at V and 0 bases at J, with 10 bases in the middle. Per germline, CDR1 KGHSH and CDR2 LQKENI. CDR3 length: 14 amino acids. This CDR3 reads CASSQGRGSYEQYF. CDR3 nucleotide sequence: TGTGCCAGCTCACAGGGCAGGGGCTCCTACGAGCAGTACTTC.

The chain combines TRBV20-1 with TRBJ1-4, with D tentatively TRBD1 (6 bases). The CDR3 consists of 11 residues. In germline, CDR1 is DFQATT, CDR2 SNEGSKA (reference sequence). Between the trimmed V and J ends, which lost 5 bases and 8 bases, there was a span of 9 bases. CDR3 sequence (DNA): TGCAGTGCTCACGGACAGGAAAAACTGTTTTTT. Encoded protein: CSAHGQEKLFF.

The chain is built from TRBV6-1 and TRBJ2-3; 12 bases are a match to TRBD2. The germline V gene encodes CDR1 MNHNS and CDR2 SASEGT. Trimming cost V 7 bases and J 4 bases; bases outside gene matches: 6. The CDR3 runs 15 residues. The CDR3 is CASTLTSGSADTQYF. The CDR3 nucleotides read TGTGCCAGCACCTTGACTAGCGGGAGTGCAGATACGCAGTATTTT.

V gene TRBV6-5 combines with J gene TRBJ1-1; TRBD1 agrees at 7 bases. From germline, CDR1 is MNHEY and CDR2 SVGAGI. The CDR3 is made up of 14 amino acids. V dropped 5 bases and J dropped 0; count of bases not matched to a gene: 3. The CDR3 DNA is TGTGCCAGCAGTCGGGACAGTCTGAACACTGAAGCTTTCTTT. This translates into CASSRDSLNTEAFF.

The gene calls are TRBV5-6 and TRBJ2-7; D is tentatively TRBD1 or TRBD2 (5 bases each). The CDR3 is 14 residues long. Germline CDR1 and CDR2: SGHDT and YYEEEE. V lost 4 bases and J 3 bases, leaving 14 bases between the germline ends. CDR3 residues: CASSGGRYFYEQYF. The CDR3 nucleotides read TGTGCCAGCAGCGGGGGTAGGTACTTCTACGAGCAGTACTTC.

The genes are TRBV11-2 and TRBJ2-2; D gene ambiguous. Trimming pared 4 bases from V and 5 bases from J, leaving 8 bases between. CDR1 is SGHAT, CDR2 FQNNGV, per germline. This CDR3 region has 13 residues. The CDR3 DNA follows: TGTGCCAGCAGCTCCCTTAGAACCGGGGAGCTGTTTTTT. The encoded protein is CASSSLRTGELFF. Full variable domain (rest looked up from reference TRBV11-2 and TRBJ2-2): EAGVAQSPRYKIIEKRQSVAFWCNPISGHATLYWYQQILGQGPKLLIQFQNNGVVDDSQLPKDRFSAERLKGVDSTLKIQPAKLEDSAVYLCASSSLRTGELFFGEGSRLTVL.

There are a few counts of this clone. V gene TRBV29-1 combines with J gene TRBJ2-7; TRBD2 is a possible D gene (7 bases). Trimming cost V 6 bases and J 6 bases, with 21 bases left between them. Per germline, CDR1 SQVTM and CDR2 ANQGSEA. There are 14 residues in the CDR3. The CDR3 region is CSVPVRGGWGEQYF. DNA of the CDR3: TGCAGCGTACCCGTTCGCGGGGGCTGGGGCGAGCAGTACTTC.

This chain uses TRBV19 with TRBJ2-3; D unclear. This CDR3 comprises 12 residues. In germline, CDR1 is LNHDA, CDR2 SQIVND (reference sequence). V lost 4 bases and J 1 base, leaving 3 bases between the germline ends. The CDR3 loop is CASSRRTDTQYF. The DNA of the CDR3 is TGTGCCAGTAGTAGACGCACAGATACGCAGTATTTT.

CDR3: CASSPAPNTEAFF. The CDR3 bases are TGTGCCAGCTCACCGGCGCCGAACACTGAAGCTTTCTTT. The gene calls are TRBV18 and TRBJ1-1; D gene ambiguous. The CDR3 totals 13 residues. Looked up from germline, CDR1 is KGHSH and CDR2 is LQKENI. V gave up 3 bases and J gave up 1 base, with 6 bases separating them.

On this clone: The junction and the germline gene differ at one end; a read error may be behind it. The V and J genes are TRBV2 and TRBJ2-2, with D hard to call. The CDR3 has 16 residues. Germline values: CDR1 SNHLY, CDR2 FYNNEI. The CDR3 loop reads CASERRIISNSGELFF. The CDR3 nucleotides read TGTGCCAGCGAACGCAGGATTATAAGTAACAGCGGGGAGCTGTTTTTT.

The genes are TRBV2 and TRBJ1-5; 10 nucleotides line up with TRBD1. Germline values: CDR1 SNHLY, CDR2 FYNNEI. The CDR3 length is 15 residues. The V segment lost 8 bases and the J segment 4 bases; nucleotides outside the gene matches: 8. This chain's CDR3 is CASGSPGQGNQPQHF. In DNA, the CDR3 is TGTGCCAGCGGTTCTCCGGGACAGGGGAATCAGCCCCAGCATTTT.

The chain combines TRBV4-1 with TRBJ1-5; a weak D match, TRBD1 (6 bases). The CDR3 length is 14 residues. Deletions cut 1 base from V and 9 bases from J, with 13 bases between. Germline CDR1 is MGHRA and CDR2 is YSYEKL. This CDR3 reads CASSQVQGGTPQHF. CDR3 DNA: TGCGCCAGCAGCCAAGTACAGGGTGGTACGCCCCAGCATTTT.

This clone was found a few times. The chain combines TRBV6-1 with TRBJ1-2; no reliable D call. There are 12 residues in the CDR3. The ends were cut back, 5 bases at V and 3 bases at J, with 7 bases in the middle. Per germline, CDR1 MNHNS and CDR2 SASEGT. As DNA, the CDR3 is TGTGCCAGCAGTACCCGATACTATGGCTACACCTTC. It is translated as CASSTRYYGYTF.

This clone has more than one count but fewer than ten. The DNA for the CDR3 is TGTGCCAGCAGCCCCCTGGGGGGAGGGACTGAAGCTTTCTTT. Protein sequence: CASSPLGGGTEAFF. V usage is TRBV11-2 and J usage is TRBJ1-1; perhaps TRBD1 as D (5 bases). Germline CDR1 reads SGHAT; CDR2 reads FQNNGV. Trimming stripped 5 bases from V and 5 bases from J, with 15 bases between. The CDR3 has 14 residues.

The chain couples TRBV29-1 to TRBJ2-5, with D hard to call. V dropped 2 bases and J dropped 8 bases, with 6 bases sitting between them. The germline CDR1 and CDR2 sequences are SQVTM and ANQGSEA. This CDR3 comprises 10 residues. CDR3: CSVEQDTQYF. The CDR3 nucleotides read TGCAGCGTTGAACAGGACACCCAGTACTTC. The full variable domain, in which reference TRBV29-1 and TRBJ2-5 provide the parts outside the CDR3, is SAVISQKPSRDICQRGTSLTIQCQVDSQVTMMFWYRQQPGQSLTLIATANQGSEATYESGFVIDKFPISRPNLTFSTLTVSNMSPEDSSIYLCSVEQDTQYFGPGTRLLVL.

The rearrangement links TRBV5-6 to TRBJ2-7; D is unresolved. V lost 4 bases and J 3 bases, leaving 8 bases between the germline ends. The CDR3 consists of 12 residues. Germline-derived CDR1 and CDR2 are SGHDT and YYEEEE. CDR3 DNA: TGTGCCAGCAGCCAAGGACGCTACGAGCAGTACTTC. Translation gives CASSQGRYEQYF.

The chain links TRBV2 to TRBJ1-2; 7 bases align to TRBD1. The junction had 11 bases not matched to a gene; V was cut back by 7 bases and J by 6 bases. This CDR3 is 14 amino acids long. CDR1 SNHLY and CDR2 FYNNEI come from the germline V gene. The CDR3 DNA is TGTGCCAGCAACCGACAGGGTGAAAGCGATGGCTACACCTTC. Translation gives CASNRQGESDGYTF.

The chain combines TRBV7-9 with TRBJ1-2, with 7 positions matching TRBD1. The germline gives CDR1 SEHNR, CDR2 FQNEAQ (reference sequence). CDR3 length equals 16 residues. V was pared by 5 bases and J by 1 base, with 10 bases of the junction left unmatched. CDR3 residues: CASSPPGQAVNYGYTF. For the CDR3, the DNA is TGTGCCAGCAGCCCCCCAGGACAGGCAGTTAACTATGGCTACACCTTC.

V and J are TRBV7-2 and TRBJ2-5; 8 nucleotides match TRBD2. The germline CDR1 and CDR2 sequences are SGHTA and FQGNSA. Losses at the gene ends were 2 bases for V and 14 bases for J; bases not matched to a gene: 7. This CDR3 comprises 12 residues. CDR3 sequence (DNA): TGTGCCAGCAGCTTACAAGCGGGAGCGGTTTACTTC. Its protein product is CASSLQAGAVYF.

The V gene is TRBV4-1, the J gene TRBJ1-2; D gene ambiguous. Germline V lookup: CDR1 MGHRA, CDR2 YSYEKL. V was cut by 1 base and J by 2 bases, with 14 bases left in between. The CDR3 is 16 residues long. Written as DNA, the CDR3 is TGCGCCAGCAGCCAAGGGTCGGGCCCGGGGAACTATGGCTACACCTTC. It encodes CASSQGSGPGNYGYTF.

This rearrangement joins TRBV9 to TRBJ2-7, with 14 bases aligning to TRBD2. V dropped 3 bases and J dropped 0; count of bases not matched to a gene: 5. The CDR3 consists of 17 residues. Germline CDR1 is SGDLS and CDR2 is YYNGEE. The CDR3 bases are TGTGCCAGCAGCGAGGGACTAGCGGGAGTCCCCTCCTACGAGCAGTACTTC. This translates into CASSEGLAGVPSYEQYF.

The rearrangement joins TRBV15 to TRBJ2-1; the D gene is possibly TRBD2 (6 bases). Per the germline V gene, CDR1 is LNHNV and CDR2 is YYDKDF (reference sequence). The CDR3 runs to 18 residues. V lost 0 bases, J lost 6 bases, and 21 bases lay in between. The CDR3 region is CATSRDLDLTRATNEQFF. The CDR3 DNA is TGTGCCACCAGCAGAGATTTAGACCTGACTAGGGCAACCAATGAGCAGTTCTTC. Looking up the rest from reference TRBV15 and TRBJ2-1 gives the full variable domain: DAMVIQNPRYQVTQFGKPVTLSCSQTLNHNVMYWYQQKSSQAPKLLFHYYDKDFNNEADTPDNFQSRRPNTSFCFLDIRSPGLGDTAMYLCATSRDLDLTRATNEQFFGPGTRLTVL.